These T cell receptor beta chains were read from a single sample in a study of T cells in Graves' hyperthyroidism and ophthalmopathy. In TCRdb, the multiplex PCR reads were re-called with MiXCR into one record per CDR3 protein. The sample has more than 500,000 distinct CDR3 sequences; under 60% are singletons. The material sequenced was peripheral blood or thyroid tissue (not recorded which). The source of these receptors is an adult woman with Graves' disease, either hyperthyroidism or ophthalmopathy (not recorded which). CDR3s include the opening cysteine and the closing phenylalanine or tryptophan. Each record gives: J gene, clone size, D gene, V gene, CDR3 DNA, CDR3 protein. A D gene is named only where the DNA matches it firmly. Not every row has a clone size; where given, it reads once, few, many or a size class.

j_call: TRBJ2-2; clone_size: many; d_call: TRBD1; v_call: TRBV5-1; cdr3_nt: TGCGCCAGCTACTTTGGACAGGGCCTCTCCGGGGAGCTGTTTTTT; cdr3_aa: CASYFGQGLSGELFF
j_call: TRBJ1-1; clone_size: many; d_call: .; v_call: TRBV7-9; cdr3_nt: TGTGCCAGCAGCCGTTATCCTATCGGGGCAAGGGTCACTGAAGCTTTCTTT; cdr3_aa: CASSRYPIGARVTEAFF
j_call: TRBJ2-3; clone_size: .; d_call: TRBD2; v_call: TRBV25-1; cdr3_nt: TGTGCCAGCAGTGAAGACCCGGGGGGGGTAACAGATACGCAGTATTTT; cdr3_aa: CASSEDPGGVTDTQYF
j_call: TRBJ2-7; clone_size: many; d_call: TRBD1; v_call: TRBV5-5; cdr3_nt: TGTGCCAGCAGCCAGGGAAGGGGGCCGTATTACGAGCAGTACTTC; cdr3_aa: CASSQGRGPYYEQYF
j_call: TRBJ2-7; clone_size: .; d_call: .; v_call: TRBV7-9; cdr3_nt: TGTGCCAGCAGCTTAGCCGGAGGAAAGTACGAGCAGTACTTC; cdr3_aa: CASSLAGGKYEQYF
j_call: TRBJ2-7; clone_size: many; d_call: .; v_call: TRBV11-2; cdr3_nt: TGTGCCAGCAGCTTAGGATCCCTCGCGGGCTACGAGCAGTACTTC; cdr3_aa: CASSLGSLAGYEQYF
j_call: TRBJ2-7; clone_size: .; d_call: .; v_call: TRBV29-1; cdr3_nt: TGCAGCGTTGAGGCTAAGGGAGAGCAGTACTTC; cdr3_aa: CSVEAKGEQYF
j_call: TRBJ2-5; clone_size: .; d_call: TRBD1; v_call: TRBV20-1; cdr3_nt: TGCAGTGCCGGGACAGGGGCCCAGTACTTC; cdr3_aa: CSAGTGAQYF
j_call: TRBJ1-2; clone_size: .; d_call: .; v_call: TRBV2; cdr3_nt: TGTGCCAGCAGGGGACGCCCGGATCCGGATGGCTACACCTTC; cdr3_aa: CASRGRPDPDGYTF
j_call: TRBJ1-3; clone_size: few; d_call: .; v_call: TRBV2; cdr3_nt: TGTGCCAGCAGACCTGAGTTGAACTCTGGAAACACCATATATTTT; cdr3_aa: CASRPELNSGNTIYF
j_call: TRBJ2-7; clone_size: .; d_call: .; v_call: TRBV7-2; cdr3_nt: TGTGCCAGCTCCCGGGACTCTGAGCAGTACTTC; cdr3_aa: CASSRDSEQYF
j_call: TRBJ1-3; clone_size: .; d_call: .; v_call: TRBV13; cdr3_nt: TGTGCCAGCAGCCCAGACGGCTTCTATGGCTACACCATATATTTT; cdr3_aa: CASSPDGFYGYTIYF
j_call: TRBJ2-3; clone_size: .; d_call: .; v_call: TRBV7-3; cdr3_nt: TGTGCCAGCAGCTCAGGGTGGGGAGATACGCAGTATTTT; cdr3_aa: CASSSGWGDTQYF
j_call: TRBJ1-5; clone_size: .; d_call: .; v_call: TRBV20-1; cdr3_nt: TGCAGTGCCCACAGGAGGGACGATCAGCCCCAGCATTTT; cdr3_aa: CSAHRRDDQPQHF
j_call: TRBJ1-3; clone_size: many; d_call: .; v_call: TRBV7-9; cdr3_nt: TGTGCCAGCAGTTCCCCGAACGTGGGCACCATATATTTT; cdr3_aa: CASSSPNVGTIYF
j_call: TRBJ2-5; clone_size: many; d_call: .; v_call: TRBV2; cdr3_nt: TGTGCCAGCAGTGAGATGGCTCTCACTCTCGGAGAGACCCAGTACTTC; cdr3_aa: CASSEMALTLGETQYF
j_call: TRBJ1-1; clone_size: .; d_call: .; v_call: TRBV5-1; cdr3_nt: TGCGCCAGCAGCTTAGGGGGTTCGTGG; cdr3_aa: CASSLGGSW
j_call: TRBJ1-6; clone_size: many; d_call: TRBD1; v_call: TRBV3-1; cdr3_nt: TGTGCCAGCAGCCGGACCGGGGACAGTGGCGCAGTGTCACCCCTCCACTTT; cdr3_aa: CASSRTGDSGAVSPLHF
j_call: TRBJ1-2; clone_size: few; d_call: .; v_call: TRBV14; cdr3_nt: TGTGCCAGCAGCCAAACCAACTACTATCCCACCTTC; cdr3_aa: CASSQTNYYPTF
j_call: TRBJ1-2; clone_size: many; d_call: .; v_call: TRBV9; cdr3_nt: TGTGCCAGCAGCGTAGAAGTTCGGGGGAAGAATGGCTACACCTTC; cdr3_aa: CASSVEVRGKNGYTF
j_call: TRBJ1-5; clone_size: many; d_call: .; v_call: TRBV28; cdr3_nt: TGTGCCAGCAGGGGCGGTCTATTCCAGCATTTT; cdr3_aa: CASRGGLFQHF
j_call: TRBJ2-6; clone_size: few; d_call: .; v_call: TRBV6-1; cdr3_nt: TGTGCCAGCAGCGGGGGAGGTAGTGGGGCCAACGTCCTGACTTTC; cdr3_aa: CASSGGGSGANVLTF
j_call: TRBJ1-4; clone_size: .; d_call: .; v_call: TRBV7-2; cdr3_nt: TGTGCCAGCAGCTCCGTCGGTCGGACTAATGAAAAACTGTTTTTT; cdr3_aa: CASSSVGRTNEKLFF
j_call: TRBJ2-7; clone_size: many; d_call: TRBD1; v_call: TRBV5-1; cdr3_nt: TGCGCCAGCAGCCAACAGGGGGCATATCACGAGCAGTACTTC; cdr3_aa: CASSQQGAYHEQYF
j_call: TRBJ1-1; clone_size: once; d_call: .; v_call: TRBV10-3; cdr3_nt: TGTGCTAGAGATAGGAGGAACACTGAAGCTTTCTTT; cdr3_aa: CARDRRNTEAFF
j_call: TRBJ1-1; clone_size: .; d_call: .; v_call: TRBV5-1; cdr3_nt: TGCGCCAGCAGCAGAGTCACAGGGAATTCGGAAGCTTTCTTT; cdr3_aa: CASSRVTGNSEAFF
j_call: TRBJ1-2; clone_size: many; d_call: .; v_call: TRBV6-1; cdr3_nt: TGTGCCAGCAGTGAACGGTTAGCTAACTATGGCTACACCTTC; cdr3_aa: CASSERLANYGYTF
j_call: TRBJ1-1; clone_size: few; d_call: .; v_call: TRBV2; cdr3_nt: TGTGCCAGCGGAGCGAGAGATGAAGCTTTCTTT; cdr3_aa: CASGARDEAFF
j_call: TRBJ1-2; clone_size: .; d_call: .; v_call: TRBV12-3/TRBV12-4; cdr3_nt: TGTGCCAGCAGAACCACCGTGCATGGCTACACCTTC; cdr3_aa: CASRTTVHGYTF
j_call: TRBJ1-2; clone_size: many; d_call: .; v_call: TRBV20-1; cdr3_nt: TGCAGTGCTAGCCAGGCAGCTAACTATGGCTACACCTTC; cdr3_aa: CSASQAANYGYTF
j_call: TRBJ2-6; clone_size: .; d_call: TRBD1; v_call: TRBV10-3; cdr3_nt: TGTGCCATCGGGCAGGGGGAGCCTGGGGCCAACGTCCTGACTTTC; cdr3_aa: CAIGQGEPGANVLTF
j_call: TRBJ2-7; clone_size: many; d_call: .; v_call: TRBV20-1; cdr3_nt: TGCAGTGCTAACCCAGGGGTTCGGTACGAGCAGTACTTC; cdr3_aa: CSANPGVRYEQYF
j_call: TRBJ1-1; clone_size: once; d_call: .; v_call: TRBV30; cdr3_nt: TGTGCCTGGAGTGTTTTGGGCGAGGAGGTGAACACTGAAGCTTTCTTT; cdr3_aa: CAWSVLGEEVNTEAFF